These T cell receptor beta chains were read from a single sample in a study of response to subunit inactivated influenza vaccine. TCRdb analysed the RT-PCR reads with MiXCR anew, one entry per CDR3 protein. The data hold 450,000 to 600,000 distinct CDR3 sequences, with under 8.5% observed a single time. The material sequenced was PBMCs from blood, taken approximately 25 months after vaccination. The receptors were sampled from a man aged 45 to 70 who received an inactivated influenza vaccine. CDR3s include the opening cysteine and the closing phenylalanine or tryptophan. The D gene is left open where the match is weak. Part of the rows lack a size; the others show once, few, many or a class for expanded clones.

>TRBJ2-2|TRBV20-1|-|-
CSAYSRDYTGELFF
TGCAGTGCTTACTCCAGGGATTACACCGGGGAGCTGTTTTTT
>TRBJ1-1|TRBV6-2/TRBV6-3|TRBD1|-
CASNLGQGHRGDTEAFF
TGTGCCAGCAATCTGGGACAGGGCCATCGAGGGGACACTGAAGCTTTCTTT
>TRBJ2-1|TRBV6-2/TRBV6-3|-|-
CASSYSASYNEQFF
TGTGCCAGCAGTTACTCCGCTTCCTACAATGAGCAGTTCTTC
>TRBJ2-7|TRBV4-1|TRBD1|few
CASSHLGTGSSYEQYF
TGCGCCAGCAGCCATCTTGGGACAGGGAGCTCCTACGAGCAGTACTTC
>TRBJ2-2|TRBV30|-|few
CAWNPKGLNTGELFF
TGTGCCTGGAACCCGAAAGGATTGAACACCGGGGAGCTGTTTTTT
>TRBJ2-3|TRBV7-8|-|-
CASSLVVRGDTQYF
TGTGCCAGCAGCTTAGTTGTCCGCGGGGATACGCAGTATTTT
>TRBJ1-5|TRBV4-2|-|many
CASSQERDSNQPQHF
TGTGCCAGCAGCCAGGAACGGGATAGCAATCAGCCCCAGCATTTT
>TRBJ1-2|TRBV20-1|TRBD1|few
CSARADFGQGENYGYTF
TGCAGTGCTAGAGCGGACTTTGGACAGGGGGAGAACTATGGCTACACCTTC
>TRBJ1-5|TRBV20-1|-|few
CSANLGDSNQPQHF
TGCAGTGCTAATTTGGGAGATTCCAATCAGCCCCAGCATTTT
>TRBJ2-3|TRBV10-2|-|few
CASRGPAGGPTDTQYF
TGCGCCAGCCGGGGCCCGGCCGGGGGGCCCACAGATACGCAGTATTTT
>TRBJ2-3|TRBV5-1|-|-
CASSLFWDSDTQYF
TGCGCCAGCAGCTTGTTCTGGGACTCAGATACGCAGTATTTT
>TRBJ2-7|TRBV7-8|-|few
CASSPRGYRYEQYF
TGTGCCAGCAGCCCTCGGGGGTATCGTTACGAGCAGTACTTC
>TRBJ2-1|TRBV5-1|TRBD1|-
CASSSRTGGASSNRQFF
TGCGCCAGCAGCTCGCGGACAGGGGGCGCGTCATCTAATAGGCAGTTCTTC
>TRBJ2-3|TRBV6-2/TRBV6-3|TRBD2|-
CATSQRGLTDTQYF
TGTGCCACCAGCCAGCGGGGCCTCACAGATACGCAGTATTTT
>TRBJ2-3|TRBV12-3/TRBV12-4|TRBD1|few
CASPRTGQGYTDTQYF
TGTGCCAGCCCCAGGACGGGACAGGGGTACACAGATACGCAGTATTTT
>TRBJ2-2|TRBV12-3/TRBV12-4|TRBD2|many
CASSNSGGNTGELFF
TGTGCCAGCAGTAATAGCGGGGGGAACACCGGGGAGCTGTTTTTT
>TRBJ1-1|TRBV29-1|-|many
CSDRQPPMNTEAFF
TGCAGCGATAGACAGCCCCCAATGAACACTGAAGCTTTCTTT
>TRBJ2-5|TRBV6-6|-|many
CASTSGSETQYF
TGTGCCAGCACAAGCGGCTCTGAGACCCAGTACTTC
>TRBJ2-2|TRBV29-1|-|-
CSVGAPGELFF
TGCAGCGTTGGGGCACCCGGGGAGCTGTTTTTT
>TRBJ2-3|TRBV20-1|TRBD1|-
CSARDGTGKFADTQYF
TGCAGTGCTAGAGATGGGACAGGGAAGTTTGCAGATACGCAGTATTTT
>TRBJ2-7|TRBV21-1|-|many
CASSKRAIAGGCYEQYF
TGTGCCAGCAGCAAGCGGGCTATCGCGGGGGGCTGCTACGAGCAGTACTTC
>TRBJ2-7|TRBV14|TRBD1|-
CASSQDRGGPNEQYF
TGTGCCAGCAGCCAAGATCGAGGGGGCCCCAACGAGCAGTACTTC
>TRBJ2-1|TRBV29-1|-|few
CSVALGQGEQFF
TGCAGCGTTGCATTGGGGCAGGGTGAGCAGTTCTTC
>TRBJ2-1|TRBV11-1|TRBD1|few
CASSPTTGLHEQFF
TGTGCCAGCAGCCCTACGACAGGGTTGCATGAGCAGTTCTTC
>TRBJ2-5|TRBV20-1|-|few
CSARDQASYETQYF
TGCAGTGCTAGAGATCAGGCTAGCTATGAGACCCAGTACTTC
>TRBJ2-5|TRBV27|TRBD2|few
CASSRFHSTSGSLETQYF
TGTGCCAGCAGTCGCTTCCACTCAACTAGCGGGAGTTTGGAGACCCAGTACTTC
>TRBJ2-1|TRBV5-1|-|-
CASSLAPGIQNEQFF
TGCGCCAGCAGCTTGGCCCCTGGGATACAGAATGAGCAGTTCTTC
>TRBJ2-1|TRBV20-1|TRBD2|few
CSVPTSGYYNEQFF
TGCAGTGTTCCGACTAGCGGGTACTACAATGAGCAGTTCTTC
>TRBJ1-1|TRBV6-1|-|-
CASRSTVIGNTEAFF
TGTGCCAGCAGATCGACAGTGATCGGGAACACTGAAGCTTTCTTT